This T cell receptor (beta chain) was sequenced in a study of cytomegalovirus exposure and HLA in healthy donors. The CDR3 is 15 amino acids. Germline V CDR1 and CDR2: KGHSH, LQKENI. The V gene end was trimmed by 4 bases and the J gene end by 3 bases; junction bases not matched to a gene: 6. Primers included in the PCR were 60 Vbeta and 13 Jbeta primers. Assay used: immunoSEQ multiplex PCR; TCRdb lists only in-frame clones, some missing. The sample carries 150,000 to 200,000 clones, 70% to 80% recorded once. The source material was PBMCs. The sequence derives from a woman between 45 and 65 years old in good health and CMV-seronegative. The chain joins TRBV18 to TRBJ1-2; 9 bases fit TRBD1. The CDR3, as DNA: TGTGCCAGCTCACTAGGACAGGGGATAGACTATGGCTACACCTTC. It is translated as CASSLGQGIDYGYTF.